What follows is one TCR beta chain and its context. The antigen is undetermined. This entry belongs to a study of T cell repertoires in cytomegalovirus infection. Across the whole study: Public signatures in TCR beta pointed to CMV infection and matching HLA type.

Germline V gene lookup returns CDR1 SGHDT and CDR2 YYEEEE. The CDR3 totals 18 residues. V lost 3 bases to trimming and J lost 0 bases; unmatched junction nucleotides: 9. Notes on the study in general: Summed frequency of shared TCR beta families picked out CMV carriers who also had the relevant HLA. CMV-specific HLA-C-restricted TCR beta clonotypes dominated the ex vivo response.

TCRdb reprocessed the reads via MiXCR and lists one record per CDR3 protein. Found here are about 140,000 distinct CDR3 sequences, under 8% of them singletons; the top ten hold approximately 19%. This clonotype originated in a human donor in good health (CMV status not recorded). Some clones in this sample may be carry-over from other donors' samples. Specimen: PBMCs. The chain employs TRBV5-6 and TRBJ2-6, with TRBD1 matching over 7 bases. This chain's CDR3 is CASSSVGTATSGANVLTF. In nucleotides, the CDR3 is TGTGCCAGCAGCTCCGTCGGGACAGCTACCTCTGGGGCCAACGTCCTGACTTTC.